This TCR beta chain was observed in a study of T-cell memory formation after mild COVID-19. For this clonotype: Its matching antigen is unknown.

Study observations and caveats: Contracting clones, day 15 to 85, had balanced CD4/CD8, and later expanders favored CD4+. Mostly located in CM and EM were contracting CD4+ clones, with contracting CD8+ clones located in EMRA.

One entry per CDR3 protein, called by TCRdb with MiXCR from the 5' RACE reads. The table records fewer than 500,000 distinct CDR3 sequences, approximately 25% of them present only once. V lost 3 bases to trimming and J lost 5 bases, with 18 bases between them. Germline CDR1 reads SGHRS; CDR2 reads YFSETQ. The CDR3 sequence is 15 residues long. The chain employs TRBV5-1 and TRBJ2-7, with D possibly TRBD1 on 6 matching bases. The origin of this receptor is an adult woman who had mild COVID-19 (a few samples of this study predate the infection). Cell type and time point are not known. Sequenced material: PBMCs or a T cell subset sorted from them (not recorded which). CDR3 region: CASSSPLTGVHEQYF. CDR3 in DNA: TGCGCCAGCAGCTCCCCGCTGACAGGCGTCCACGAGCAGTACTTC.